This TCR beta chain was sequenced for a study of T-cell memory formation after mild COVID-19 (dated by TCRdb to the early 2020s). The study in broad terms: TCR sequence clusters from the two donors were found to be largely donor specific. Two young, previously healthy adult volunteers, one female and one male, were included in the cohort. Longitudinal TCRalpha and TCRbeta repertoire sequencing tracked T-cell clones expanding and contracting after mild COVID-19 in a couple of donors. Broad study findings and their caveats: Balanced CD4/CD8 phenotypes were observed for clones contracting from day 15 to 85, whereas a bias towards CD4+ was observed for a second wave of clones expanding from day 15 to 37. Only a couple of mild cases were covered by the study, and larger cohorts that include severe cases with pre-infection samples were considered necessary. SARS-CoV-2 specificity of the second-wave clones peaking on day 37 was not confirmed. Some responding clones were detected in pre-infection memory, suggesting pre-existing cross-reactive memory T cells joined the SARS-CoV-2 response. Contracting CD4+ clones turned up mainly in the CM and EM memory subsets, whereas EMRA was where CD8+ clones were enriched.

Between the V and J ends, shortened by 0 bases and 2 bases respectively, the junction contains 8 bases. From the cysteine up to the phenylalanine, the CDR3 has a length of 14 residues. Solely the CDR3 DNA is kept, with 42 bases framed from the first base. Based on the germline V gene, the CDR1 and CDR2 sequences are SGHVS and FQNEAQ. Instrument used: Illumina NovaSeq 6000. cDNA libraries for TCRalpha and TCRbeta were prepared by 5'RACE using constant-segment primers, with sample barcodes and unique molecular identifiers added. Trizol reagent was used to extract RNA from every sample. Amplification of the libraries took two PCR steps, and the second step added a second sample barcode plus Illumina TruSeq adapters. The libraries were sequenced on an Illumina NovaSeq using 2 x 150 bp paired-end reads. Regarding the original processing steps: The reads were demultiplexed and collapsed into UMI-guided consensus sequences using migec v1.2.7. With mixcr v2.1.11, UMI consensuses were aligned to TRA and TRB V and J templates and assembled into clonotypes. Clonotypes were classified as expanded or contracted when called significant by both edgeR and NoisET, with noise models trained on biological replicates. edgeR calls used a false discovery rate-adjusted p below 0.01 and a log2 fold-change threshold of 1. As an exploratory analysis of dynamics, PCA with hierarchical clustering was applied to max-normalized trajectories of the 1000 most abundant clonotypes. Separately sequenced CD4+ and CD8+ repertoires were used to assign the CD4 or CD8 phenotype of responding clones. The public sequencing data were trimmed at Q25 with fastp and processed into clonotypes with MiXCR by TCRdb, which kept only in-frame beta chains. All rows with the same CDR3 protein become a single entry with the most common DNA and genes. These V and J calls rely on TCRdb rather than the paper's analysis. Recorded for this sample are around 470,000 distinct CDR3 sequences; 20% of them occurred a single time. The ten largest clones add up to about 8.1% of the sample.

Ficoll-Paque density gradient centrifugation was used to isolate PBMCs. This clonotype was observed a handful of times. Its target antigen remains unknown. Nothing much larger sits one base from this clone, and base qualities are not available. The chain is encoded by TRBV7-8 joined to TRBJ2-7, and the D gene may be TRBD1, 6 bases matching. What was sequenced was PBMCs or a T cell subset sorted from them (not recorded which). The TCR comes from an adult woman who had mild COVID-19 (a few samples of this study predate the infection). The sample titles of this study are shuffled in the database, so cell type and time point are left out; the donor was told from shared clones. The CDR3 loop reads CASSLATGTYEQYF. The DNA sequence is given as TGTGCCAGCAGCTTAGCTACAGGGACCTACGAGCAGTACTTC.